The 21 T cell receptor beta chains reported below all come from one sample, sequenced in a study of T-cell memory formation after mild COVID-19. TCRdb passed the 5' RACE reads through MiXCR, listing each CDR3 protein once. The table has over 45,000 distinct CDR3 sequences, around 10% seen once. The sample taken for sequencing was PBMCs or a T cell subset sorted from them (not recorded which). These receptors all come from an adult woman who had mild COVID-19 (a few samples of this study predate the infection). Cell type and time point are not known.

This chain connects TRBV11-3 to TRBJ2-1; 8 bases agree with TRBD2. This CDR3 has 12 residues. The V segment lost 6 bases and the J segment 8 bases; nucleotides outside the gene matches: 3. Germline values: CDR1 SGHNT, CDR2 YENEEA. Here the CDR3 reads CASSAGGYEQFF. The CDR3 DNA reads TGTGCCAGCAGTGCGGGGGGTTATGAGCAGTTCTTC.

This chain joins TRBV18 and TRBJ2-1, with D possibly matching TRBD2 (7 bases). This CDR3 contains 14 residues. The germline V gene encodes CDR1 KGHSH and CDR2 LQKENI. Between the trimmed V and J ends, which lost 5 bases and 9 bases, there was a span of 17 bases. As DNA, the CDR3 is TGTGCCAGCTCAGTAAAGCACAGGGAGGGTGAGCAGTTCTTC. Protein product: CASSVKHREGEQFF.

This chain uses TRBV5-5 with TRBJ2-2; tentative D call: TRBD1 (5 bases). Germline V lookup: CDR1 SGHKS, CDR2 YYEKEE (reference sequence). CDR3 length: 13 amino acids. V was clipped by 4 bases and J by 4 bases, with 8 bases between them. The CDR3, as DNA: TGTGCCAGCAGCATCAGGGTCACCGGGGAGCTGTTTTTT. It is translated as CASSIRVTGELFF. Full variable domain (missing parts from reference TRBV5-5 and TRBJ2-2): DAGVTQSPTHLIKTRGQQVTLRCSPISGHKSVSWYQQVLGQGPQFIFQYYEKEERGRGNFPDRFSARQFPNYSSELNVNALLLGDSALYLCASSIRVTGELFFGEGSRLTVL.

This clonotype has only a few counts. The V gene is TRBV10-3, the J gene TRBJ2-3; 7 nucleotides align to TRBD2. Germline values: CDR1 ENHRY, CDR2 SYGVKD. This CDR3 is 16 amino acids long. V was pared by 6 bases and J by 1 base, with 10 bases of the junction left unmatched. The CDR3 is CAIRPSSGRGTDTQYF. CDR3 bases: TGTGCCATCAGACCCTCTAGCGGAAGGGGCACAGATACGCAGTATTTT.

In its sample, this clonotype was seen many times. The gene calls are TRBV7-9 and TRBJ1-5; D call uncertain. Germline V gene data show CDR1 as SEHNR and CDR2 as FQNEAQ (reference sequence). This CDR3 region has 14 residues. Deletions cut 0 bases from V and 1 base from J, with 4 bases between. CDR3 sequence reads: CASSLAGSNQPQHF. In nucleotides, the CDR3 is TGTGCCAGCAGCTTAGCTGGGAGCAATCAGCCCCAGCATTTT. Full variable domain (missing parts from reference TRBV7-9 and TRBJ1-5): DTGVSQNPRHKITKRGQNVTFRCDPISEHNRLYWYRQTLGQGPEFLTYFQNEAQLEKSRLLSDRFSAERPKGSFSTLEIQRTEQGDSAMYLCASSLAGSNQPQHFGDGTRLSIL.

This clonotype was observed a handful of times. V and J are TRBV4-1 and TRBJ2-1, with TRBD2 identical over 10 bases. This CDR3 has 16 residues. With 0 bases clipped from V and 4 bases from J, the junction kept 3 bases outside the gene matches. CDR1 is MGHRA and CDR2 is YSYEKL in the germline V gene. The CDR3 coding sequence is TGCGCCAGCAGCCAAGACATGACTAGCGGGTACAATGAGCAGTTCTTC. Its protein is CASSQDMTSGYNEQFF.

The genes are TRBV7-9 and TRBJ2-6; unclear D gene. This CDR3 is built from 18 residues. Germline values: CDR1 SEHNR, CDR2 FQNEAQ (reference sequence). Trimming stripped 5 bases from V and 1 base from J, with 18 bases between. The CDR3 DNA follows: TGTGCCAGCAGCCCGCCCGGGCTGGCCACATCTGGGGCCAACGTCCTGACTTTC. It yields the protein CASSPPGLATSGANVLTF.

This clonotype was seen many times. The chain carries TRBV6-5 and TRBJ2-7, with 13 nucleotides matching TRBD2. After removal of 6 bases from V and 3 bases from J, the junction contained 11 bases not matched to a gene. The CDR3 spans 17 residues. Germline V gene data show CDR1 as MNHEY and CDR2 as SVGAGI. CDR3: CASSFGTSGKKIYEQYF. The CDR3 DNA follows: TGTGCCAGCAGCTTTGGGACTAGCGGGAAGAAAATCTACGAGCAGTACTTC.

This clonotype was observed a few times. The chain couples TRBV7-9 to TRBJ2-1; a weak D match, TRBD1 (6 bases). Trimming took 4 bases from V and 0 from J, leaving 19 bases between them. Germline V CDR1 and CDR2: SEHNR, FQNEAQ (reference sequence). The length of the CDR3 is 18 residues. CDR3 nucleotides: TGTGCCAGCAGCTCGGCTAACCCGGGACACCTCTCCTACAATGAGCAGTTCTTC. Translating it yields CASSSANPGHLSYNEQFF.

This clonotype has just one count. The chain uses TRBV4-3 and TRBJ2-6, with D possibly TRBD1 on 6 matching bases. This CDR3 region has 16 residues. CDR1 LGHNA and CDR2 YSLEER come from the germline V gene. Trimming cost V 4 bases and J 0 bases, with 10 bases left between them. The CDR3 DNA is TGCGCCAGCAGCCCGGACAGTAGCTCTGGGGCCAACGTCCTGACTTTC. This translates into CASSPDSSSGANVLTF.

This clonotype was found many times. This CDR3 reads CSADSGTLYNEQFF. The CDR3 bases are TGCAGCGCCGATAGCGGGACGCTCTACAATGAGCAGTTCTTC. The rearrangement joins TRBV29-1 to TRBJ2-1; 8 bases are a match to TRBD2. Losses at the gene ends were 7 bases for V and 3 bases for J; bases not matched to a gene: 8. The CDR3 spans 14 residues. Germline V gene lookup returns CDR1 SQVTM and CDR2 ANQGSEA.

V gene TRBV20-1 combines with J gene TRBJ2-1, with TRBD2 matching over 10 bases. The CDR3 sequence is 14 residues long. Germline V gene sequence: CDR1 DFQATT, CDR2 SNEGSKA (reference sequence). V lost 5 bases to trimming and J lost 6 bases; unmatched junction nucleotides: 7. This CDR3 is CSAPSGRKPNEQFF. CDR3 coding DNA: TGCAGTGCTCCTAGCGGGAGAAAGCCCAATGAGCAGTTCTTC.

This clonotype was counted ten times or more. This sequence joins TRBV3-1 and TRBJ1-3, with D uncertain. CDR3 length equals 16 residues. Germline CDR1 and CDR2: LGHDT and YNNKEL (reference sequence). With 4 bases removed from V and 1 base from J, the gap between germline ends came to 14 bases. The CDR3 protein is CASSPSQVGSGNTIYF. The CDR3 bases are TGTGCCAGCAGCCCGTCTCAGGTTGGGTCTGGAAACACCATATATTTT.

This clonotype was seen repeatedly, ten times or more. The chain couples TRBV27 to TRBJ2-1; TRBD2 might be the D (5 bases). This CDR3 spans 15 amino acids. CDR1 is MNHEY and CDR2 is SMNVEV in the germline V gene (reference sequence). V was trimmed by 5 bases and J by 5 bases, leaving 16 bases between them. The CDR3 nucleotides read TGTGCCAGCAGTCCCCGAGCTAGCAGAGACAATGAGCAGTTCTTC. Translation: CASSPRASRDNEQFF.

There are many counts of this clonotype. The chain links TRBV3-1 to TRBJ2-5, with 7 nucleotides matching TRBD2. Per the germline V gene, CDR1 is LGHDT and CDR2 is YNNKEL (reference sequence). The CDR3 has 14 amino acids. V gave up 2 bases and J gave up 5 bases; unmatched junction bases: 5. The CDR3 protein is CASSQTGGGETQYF. CDR3 nucleotides: TGTGCCAGCAGCCAAACGGGGGGAGGGGAGACCCAGTACTTC.

This chain uses TRBV4-3 with TRBJ2-7, with TRBD2 matching over 8 bases. V shed 1 base, J shed 0 bases, and the junction held 5 bases outside the gene matches. CDR1 is LGHNA and CDR2 is YSLEER in the germline V gene. The CDR3 spans 16 residues. In nucleotides, the CDR3 is TGCGCCAGCAGCCAAGTCGCGGGAGGCCACTCCTACGAGCAGTACTTC. Protein product: CASSQVAGGHSYEQYF.

V usage is TRBV30 and J usage is TRBJ2-5; D gene unclear. The CDR3 length is 15 residues. Looked up from germline, CDR1 is GTSNPN and CDR2 is SVGIG (reference sequence). Trimming cost V 1 base and J 0 bases, with 12 bases left between them. CDR3 sequence (DNA): TGTGCCTGGAGTGCGGACCTGTCGTACCAAGAGACCCAGTACTTC. Residues: CAWSADLSYQETQYF.

The V call is TRBV4-2, the J call TRBJ2-2; perhaps TRBD2 as D (5 bases). This CDR3 comprises 15 residues. The germline V gene encodes CDR1 LGHNA and CDR2 YNFKEQ. With 2 bases removed from V and 4 bases from J, the gap between germline ends came to 11 bases. CDR3 bases: TGTGCCAGCAGCCAATTGGAGGCACCCACCGGGGAGCTGTTTTTT. Its protein product is CASSQLEAPTGELFF.

This clonotype was seen more than once but under ten times. The chain couples TRBV5-6 to TRBJ2-3; TRBD1 aligns across 7 bases. The germline V gene has CDR1 SGHDT and CDR2 YYEEEE. Trimming at V came to 4 bases and at J to 2 bases, leaving 7 bases not matched to a gene. The CDR3 length is 15 residues. CDR3: CASSLRQGYTDTQYF. The CDR3 nucleotides are TGTGCCAGCAGCCTTAGACAGGGATACACAGATACGCAGTATTTT.

This sequence joins TRBV7-9 and TRBJ1-2, with D possibly TRBD1 on 5 matching bases. V lost 5 bases and J lost 4, with 11 bases in between. CDR3 size: 13 residues. Germline CDR1 is SEHNR and CDR2 is FQNEAQ (reference sequence). In nucleotides, the CDR3 is TGTGCCAGCAGCCCGGACACAATCTATGGCTACACCTTC. It translates to CASSPDTIYGYTF.

CDR3 loop: CASSPGGLKDRGPNTEAFF. CDR3 nucleotides: TGCGCCAGCAGCCCGGGGGGTCTAAAGGACAGGGGGCCGAACACTGAAGCTTTCTTT. The genes are TRBV5-1 and TRBJ1-1; TRBD1 agrees at 11 bases. The V and J ends lost 4 bases and 1 base, in that order; junction bases with no gene match: 15. CDR3 length: 19 residues. Per the germline V gene, CDR1 is SGHRS and CDR2 is YFSETQ.